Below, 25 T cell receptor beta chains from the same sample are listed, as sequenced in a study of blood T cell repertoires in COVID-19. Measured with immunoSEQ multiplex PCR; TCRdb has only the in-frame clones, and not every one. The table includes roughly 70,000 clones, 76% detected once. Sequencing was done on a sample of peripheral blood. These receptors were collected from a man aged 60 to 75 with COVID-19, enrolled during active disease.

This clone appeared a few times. CDR3 residues: CASSQDSRSYEQYF. CDR3 DNA sequence: TGCGCCAGCAGCCAAGATTCACGGTCCTACGAGCAGTACTTC. The genes are TRBV4-1 and TRBJ2-7; D is unclear. Germline values: CDR1 MGHRA, CDR2 YSYEKL. The length of the CDR3 is 14 residues. V dropped 0 bases and J dropped 1 base, with 7 bases sitting between them.

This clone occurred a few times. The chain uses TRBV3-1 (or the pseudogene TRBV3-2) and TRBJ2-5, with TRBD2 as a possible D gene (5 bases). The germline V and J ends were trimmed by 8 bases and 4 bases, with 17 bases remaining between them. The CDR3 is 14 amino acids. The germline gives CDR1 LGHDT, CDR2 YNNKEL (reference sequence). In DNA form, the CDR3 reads TGTGCCAGCTTATCCTCGGCGGCGGGAGAGACCCAGTACTTC. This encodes CASLSSAAGETQYF.

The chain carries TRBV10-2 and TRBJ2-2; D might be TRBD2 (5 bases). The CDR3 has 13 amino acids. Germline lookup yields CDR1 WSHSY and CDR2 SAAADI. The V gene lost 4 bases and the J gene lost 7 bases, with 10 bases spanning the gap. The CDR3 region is CASSGTSGGELFF. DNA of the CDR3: TGCGCCAGCAGTGGGACTTCGGGCGGGGAGCTGTTTTTT.

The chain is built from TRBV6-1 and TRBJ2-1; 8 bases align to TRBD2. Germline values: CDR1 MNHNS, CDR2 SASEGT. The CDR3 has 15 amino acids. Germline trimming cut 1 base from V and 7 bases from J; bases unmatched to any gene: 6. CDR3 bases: TGTGCCAGCAGTGAAGTGGGGACTAGTTGGAATGAGCAGTTCTTC. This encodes CASSEVGTSWNEQFF.

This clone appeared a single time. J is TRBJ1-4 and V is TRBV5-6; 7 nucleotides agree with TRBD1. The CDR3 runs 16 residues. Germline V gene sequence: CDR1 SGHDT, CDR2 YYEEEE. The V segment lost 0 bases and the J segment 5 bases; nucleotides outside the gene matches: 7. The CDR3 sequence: CASSLGGGTRNEKLFF. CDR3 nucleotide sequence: TGTGCCAGCAGCTTGGGAGGGGGCACCAGGAATGAAAAACTGTTTTTT.

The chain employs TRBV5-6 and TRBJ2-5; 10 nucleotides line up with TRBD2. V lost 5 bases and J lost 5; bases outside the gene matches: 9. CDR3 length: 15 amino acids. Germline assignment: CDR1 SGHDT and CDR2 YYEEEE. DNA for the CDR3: TGTGCCAGCAGAATGGGACTAGCGACTATGGAGACCCAGTACTTC. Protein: CASRMGLATMETQYF.

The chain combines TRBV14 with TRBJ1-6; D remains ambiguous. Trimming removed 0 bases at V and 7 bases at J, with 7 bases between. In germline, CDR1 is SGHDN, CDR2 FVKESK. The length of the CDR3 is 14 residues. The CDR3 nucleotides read TGTGCCAGCAGCCAAGAACGGAGAAATTCACCCCTCCACTTT. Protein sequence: CASSQERRNSPLHF.

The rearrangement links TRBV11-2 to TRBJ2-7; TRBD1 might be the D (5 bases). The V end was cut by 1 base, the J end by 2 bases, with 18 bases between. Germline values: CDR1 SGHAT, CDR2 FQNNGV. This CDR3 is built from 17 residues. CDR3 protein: CASSLARRVASPYEQYF. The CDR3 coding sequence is TGTGCCAGCAGCTTAGCCCGCAGGGTAGCTTCTCCCTACGAGCAGTACTTC. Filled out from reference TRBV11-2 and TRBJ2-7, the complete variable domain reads EAGVAQSPRYKIIEKRQSVAFWCNPISGHATLYWYQQILGQGPKLLIQFQNNGVVDDSQLPKDRFSAERLKGVDSTLKIQPAKLEDSAVYLCASSLARRVASPYEQYFGPGTRLTVT.

CDR3 sequence reads: CASSMTEAGNTIYF. CDR3 DNA sequence: TGTGCCAGCAGCATGACAGAGGCTGGAAACACCATATATTTT. The chain uses TRBV6-5 and TRBJ1-3; tentatively, D is TRBD1 (5 bases). Germline V gives CDR1 MNHEY, CDR2 SVGAGI. V was shortened by 6 bases and J by 2 bases, with 11 bases between the two germline ends. CDR3 size: 14 residues.

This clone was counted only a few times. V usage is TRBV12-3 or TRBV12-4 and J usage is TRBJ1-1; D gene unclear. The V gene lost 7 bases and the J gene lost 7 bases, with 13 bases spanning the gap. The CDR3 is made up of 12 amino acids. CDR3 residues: CASTWFFGEAFF. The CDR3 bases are TGTGCCAGCACTTGGTTCTTCGGTGAAGCTTTCTTT.

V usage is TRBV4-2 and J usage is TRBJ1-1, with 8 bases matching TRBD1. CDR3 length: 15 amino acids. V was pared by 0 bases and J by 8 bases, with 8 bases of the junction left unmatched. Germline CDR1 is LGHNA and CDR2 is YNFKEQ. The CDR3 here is CASSQDLPQGAEAFF. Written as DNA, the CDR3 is TGTGCCAGCAGCCAAGATTTACCGCAGGGGGCAGAAGCTTTCTTT.

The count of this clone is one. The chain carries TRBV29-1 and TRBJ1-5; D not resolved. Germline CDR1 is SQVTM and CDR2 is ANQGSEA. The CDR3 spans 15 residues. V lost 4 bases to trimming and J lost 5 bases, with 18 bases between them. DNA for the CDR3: TGCAGCGTTGCCTACAGAGTGGGTCGAGATCAGCCCCAGCATTTT. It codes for CSVAYRVGRDQPQHF.

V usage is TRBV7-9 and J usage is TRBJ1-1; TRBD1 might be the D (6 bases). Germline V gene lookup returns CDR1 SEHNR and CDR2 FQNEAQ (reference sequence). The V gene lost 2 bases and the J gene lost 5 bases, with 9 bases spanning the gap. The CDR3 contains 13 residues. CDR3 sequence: CASSLMGATEAFF. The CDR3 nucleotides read TGTGCCAGCAGCTTAATGGGGGCGACTGAAGCTTTCTTT.

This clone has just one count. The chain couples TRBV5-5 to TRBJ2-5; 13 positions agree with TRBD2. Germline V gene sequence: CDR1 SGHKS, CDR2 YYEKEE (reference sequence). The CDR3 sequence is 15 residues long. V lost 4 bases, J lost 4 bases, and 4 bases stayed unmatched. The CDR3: CASSPGLAGSETQYF. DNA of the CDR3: TGTGCCAGCAGCCCGGGACTAGCGGGATCAGAGACCCAGTACTTC.

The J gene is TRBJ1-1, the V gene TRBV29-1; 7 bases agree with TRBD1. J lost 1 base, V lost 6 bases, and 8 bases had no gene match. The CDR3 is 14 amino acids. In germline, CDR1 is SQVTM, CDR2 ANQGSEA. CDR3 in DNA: TGCAGCGTGGGATCAGACAGGGCGAACACTGAAGCTTTCTTT. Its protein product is CSVGSDRANTEAFF.

The DNA for the CDR3 is TGCGCCAGCAGCCCGGCGGGGGATTTCGGCACTGAAGCTTTCTTT. It specifies CASSPAGDFGTEAFF. The chain uses TRBV5-1 and TRBJ1-1, with D perhaps matching TRBD1 (5 bases). Germline CDR1 and CDR2: SGHRS and YFSETQ. Trimming stripped 4 bases from V and 4 bases from J, with 17 bases between. The CDR3 covers 15 residues.

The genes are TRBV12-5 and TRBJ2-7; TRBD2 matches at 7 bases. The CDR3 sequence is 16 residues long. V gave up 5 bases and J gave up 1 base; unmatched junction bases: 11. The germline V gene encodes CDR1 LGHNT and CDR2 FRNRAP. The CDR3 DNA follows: TGTGCTAGTGGTCCCCCAGGACTAGGAGGTTCCTACGAGCAGTACTTC. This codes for CASGPPGLGGSYEQYF.

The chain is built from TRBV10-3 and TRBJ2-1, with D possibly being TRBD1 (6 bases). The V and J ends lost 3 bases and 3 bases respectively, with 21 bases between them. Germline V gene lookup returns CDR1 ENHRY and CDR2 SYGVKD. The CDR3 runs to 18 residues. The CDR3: CAISDERSGADFYNEQFF. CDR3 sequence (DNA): TGTGCCATCAGTGATGAGAGGTCAGGGGCGGACTTCTACAATGAGCAGTTCTTC.

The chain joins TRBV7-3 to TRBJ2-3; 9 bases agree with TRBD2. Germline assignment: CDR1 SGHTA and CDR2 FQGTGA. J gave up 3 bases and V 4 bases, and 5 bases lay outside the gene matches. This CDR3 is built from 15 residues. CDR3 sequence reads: CASSYSGGPTDTQYF. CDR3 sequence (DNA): TGTGCCAGCAGCTATAGCGGGGGCCCGACAGATACGCAGTATTTT.

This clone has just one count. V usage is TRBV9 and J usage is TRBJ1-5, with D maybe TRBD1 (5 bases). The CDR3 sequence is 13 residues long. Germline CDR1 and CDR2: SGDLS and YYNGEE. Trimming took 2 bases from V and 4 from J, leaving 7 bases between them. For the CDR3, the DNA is TGTGCCAGCAGCGTTAGGGGAAATCAGCCCCAGCATTTT. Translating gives CASSVRGNQPQHF.

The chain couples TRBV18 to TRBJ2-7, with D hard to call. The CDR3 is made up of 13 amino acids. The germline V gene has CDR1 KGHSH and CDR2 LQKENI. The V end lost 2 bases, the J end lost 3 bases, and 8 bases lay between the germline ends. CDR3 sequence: CASSPGQDYEQYF. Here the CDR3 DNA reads TGTGCCAGCTCACCAGGGCAGGACTACGAGCAGTACTTC. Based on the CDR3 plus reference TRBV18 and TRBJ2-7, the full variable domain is NAGVMQNPRHLVRRRGQEARLRCSPMKGHSHVYWYRQLPEEGLKFMVYLQKENIIDESGMPKERFSAEFPKEGPSILRIQQVVRGDSAAYFCASSPGQDYEQYFGPGTRLTVT.

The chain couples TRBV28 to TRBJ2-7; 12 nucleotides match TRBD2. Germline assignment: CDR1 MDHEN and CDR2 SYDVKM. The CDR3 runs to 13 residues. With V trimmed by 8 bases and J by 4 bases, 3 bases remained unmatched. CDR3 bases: TGTGCCAGCGGACTAGCGGGGTTATACGAGCAGTACTTC. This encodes CASGLAGLYEQYF.

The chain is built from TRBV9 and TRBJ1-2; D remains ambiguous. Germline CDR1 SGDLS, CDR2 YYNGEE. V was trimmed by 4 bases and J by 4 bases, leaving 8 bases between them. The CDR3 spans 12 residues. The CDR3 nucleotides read TGTGCCAGCAGCCCCCCCGGCTATGGCTACACCTTC. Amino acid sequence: CASSPPGYGYTF.

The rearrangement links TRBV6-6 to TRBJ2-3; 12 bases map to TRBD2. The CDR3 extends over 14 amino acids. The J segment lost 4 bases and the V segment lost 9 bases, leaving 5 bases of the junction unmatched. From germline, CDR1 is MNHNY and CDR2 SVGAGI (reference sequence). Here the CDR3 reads CASSSGGVPDTQYF. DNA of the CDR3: TGTGCCAGTTCTAGCGGGGGGGTCCCAGATACGCAGTATTTT.

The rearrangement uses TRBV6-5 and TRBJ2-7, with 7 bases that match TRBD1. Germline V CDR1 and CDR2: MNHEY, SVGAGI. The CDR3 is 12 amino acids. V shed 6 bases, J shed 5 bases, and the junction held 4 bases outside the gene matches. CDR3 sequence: CASRTGINEQYF. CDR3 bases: TGTGCCAGCAGGACAGGGATCAACGAGCAGTACTTC.